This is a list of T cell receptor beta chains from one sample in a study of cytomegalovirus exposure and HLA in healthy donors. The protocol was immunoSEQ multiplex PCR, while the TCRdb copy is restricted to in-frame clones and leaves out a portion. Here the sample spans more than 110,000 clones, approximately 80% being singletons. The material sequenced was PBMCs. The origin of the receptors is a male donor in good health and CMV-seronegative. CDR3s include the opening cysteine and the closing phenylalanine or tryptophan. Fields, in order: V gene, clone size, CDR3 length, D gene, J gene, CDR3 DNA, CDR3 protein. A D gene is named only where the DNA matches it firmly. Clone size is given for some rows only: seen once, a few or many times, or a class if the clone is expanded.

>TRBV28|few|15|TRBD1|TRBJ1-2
TGTGCCAGCAGTCTGCCGTCCGGGACAGCCAGCGGCTACACCTTC
CASSLPSGTASGYTF
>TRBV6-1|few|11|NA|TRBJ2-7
TGTGCCAGCACCCAGGTCTACGAGCAGTACTTC
CASTQVYEQYF
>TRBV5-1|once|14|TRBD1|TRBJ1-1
TGCGCCAGCAGAACCGGGACAGGCAACACTGAAGCTTTCTTT
CASRTGTGNTEAFF
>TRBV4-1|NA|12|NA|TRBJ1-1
TGCGCCAGCAGCAAAGACGGGAGCGAAGCTTTCTTT
CASSKDGSEAFF
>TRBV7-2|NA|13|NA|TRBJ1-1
TGTGCCAGCAGCTTTAGTGGTGAGACTGAAGCTTTCTTT
CASSFSGETEAFF
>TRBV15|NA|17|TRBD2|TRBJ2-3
TGTGCCACCAGCACAATAAAACTAGCGGGGGGATCAGATACGCAGTATTTT
CATSTIKLAGGSDTQYF
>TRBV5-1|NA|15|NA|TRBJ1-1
TGCGCCAGCAGCTTGCTCCCCAGGGCGGACACTGAAGCTTTCTTT
CASSLLPRADTEAFF
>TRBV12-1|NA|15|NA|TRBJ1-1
TGTGCCAGCGGGTCTTATCAAGAGGGGGACACTGAAGCTTTCTTT
CASGSYQEGDTEAFF
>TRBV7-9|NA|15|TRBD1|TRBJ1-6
TGTGCCAGCAGCTTAGAAACAGGGGGTGGATCACCCCTCCACTTT
CASSLETGGGSPLHF
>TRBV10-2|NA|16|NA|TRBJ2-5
TGCGCCAGCAGCCAGGGAAATCTGGCCCAACAAGAGACCCAGTACTTC
CASSQGNLAQQETQYF
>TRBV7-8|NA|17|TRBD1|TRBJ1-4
TGTGCCAGCAGCTTAAGGACAGGGGGAGTACCAATTGAAAAACTGTTTTTT
CASSLRTGGVPIEKLFF
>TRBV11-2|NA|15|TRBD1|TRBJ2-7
TGTGCCAGCAGCCACCCCAGGGGGTCATCGGGCGAGCAGTACTTC
CASSHPRGSSGEQYF
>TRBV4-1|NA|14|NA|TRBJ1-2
TGCGCCAGCAGCCTTTTAATGGTTGAGTCTGGCTACACCTTC
CASSLLMVESGYTF
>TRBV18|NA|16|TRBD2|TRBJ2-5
TGTGCCAGCTCACCACGTGCAGCGGGGGCGGGGGAGACCCAGTACTTC
CASSPRAAGAGETQYF
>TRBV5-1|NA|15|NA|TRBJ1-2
TGCGCCAGCAGCTTTAGCGGTGGGCAGAACTATGGCTACACCTTC
CASSFSGGQNYGYTF
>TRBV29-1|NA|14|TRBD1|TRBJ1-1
TGCAGCGTTGAAGGACAGGGTCGAGCCACTGAAGCTTTCTTT
CSVEGQGRATEAFF
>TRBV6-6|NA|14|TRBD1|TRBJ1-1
TGTGCCAGCACCCCGGGACAGGGATTTACTGAAGCTTTCTTT
CASTPGQGFTEAFF
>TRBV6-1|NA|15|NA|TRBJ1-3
TGTGCCAGCAGCTTGGAGGGGTACTCTGGAAATACCATATATTTT
CASSLEGYSGNTIYF
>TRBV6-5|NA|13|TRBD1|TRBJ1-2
TGTGCCAGCAGTCCGACAGGGGCAGGAGGCTACACCTTC
CASSPTGAGGYTF
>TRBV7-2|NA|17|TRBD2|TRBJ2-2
TGTGCCAGCAGCTCGAAGCGGGGGGGTTCGGACACCGGGGAGCTGTTTTTT
CASSSKRGGSDTGELFF
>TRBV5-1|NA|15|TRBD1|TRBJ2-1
TGCGCCAGCAGCTTTGGGGGACAGGGGCGGAATGAGCAGTTCTTC
CASSFGGQGRNEQFF
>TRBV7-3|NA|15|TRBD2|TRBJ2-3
TGTGCCAGCAGCTGGGCGGGGGGCCCCCGGGGGACGCAGTATTTT
CASSWAGGPRGTQYF
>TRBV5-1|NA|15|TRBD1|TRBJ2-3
TGCGCCAGCAGCTTGGAAGGGACAGGGGCAGATACGCAGTATTTT
CASSLEGTGADTQYF
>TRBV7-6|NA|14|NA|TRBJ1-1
TGTGCCAGCAGCACCCCCTCAGGGGATACTGAAGCTTTCTTT
CASSTPSGDTEAFF
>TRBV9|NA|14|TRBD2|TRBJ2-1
TGTGCCAGCAGCGCCGGGACTAGCGACAATGAGCAGTTCTTC
CASSAGTSDNEQFF
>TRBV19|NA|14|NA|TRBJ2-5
TGTGCCAGTAGTCCAGGGGCATTCGGGGAGACCCAGTACTTC
CASSPGAFGETQYF
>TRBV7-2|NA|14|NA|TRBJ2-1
TGTGCCAGCACTCTTATGACTAGTACTAATGAGCAGTTCTTC
CASTLMTSTNEQFF
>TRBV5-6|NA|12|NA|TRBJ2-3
TGTGCCAGCAGCTTGGGAGCAGATACGCAGTATTTT
CASSLGADTQYF
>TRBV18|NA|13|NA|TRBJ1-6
TGTGCCAGCTCACCAATCGGGGAAACACCCCTCCACTTT
CASSPIGETPLHF
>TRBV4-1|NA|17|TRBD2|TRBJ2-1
TGCGCCAGCAGCCAAGATAATGCGGCTAGCGGGCAAGATGAGCAGTTCTTC
CASSQDNAASGQDEQFF
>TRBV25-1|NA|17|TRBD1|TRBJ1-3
TGTGCCAGCAGTGGTTTAGGACAGGGGCATTCTGGAAACACCATATATTTT
CASSGLGQGHSGNTIYF
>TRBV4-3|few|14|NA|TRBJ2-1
TGCGCCAGCAGCCAACGAGGATCTTACAATGAGCAGTTCTTC
CASSQRGSYNEQFF